In its sample, the clone carrying this T cell receptor beta chain was seen a few times. Its antigen is undetermined. Semi-nested PCR with Nested Universal Primer A followed constant-region reverse priming of full-length variable regions. TCRdb passed the 5' RACE reads through MiXCR, listing each CDR3 protein once. The repertoire holds some 64,000 distinct CDR3 sequences, approximately 22% seen once, with 2.9% in the top ten. Study-level points and caveats: The larger-cohort validation was restricted to a single TCR beta V-J rearrangement rather than whole repertoires.

Germline CDR1 reads LGHDT; CDR2 reads YNNKEL (reference sequence). V lost 2 bases, J lost 2 bases, and 12 bases lay in between. The CDR3 has 15 amino acids. The sequencing input was memory CD4+ T cells sorted from a lymph node. Subset noted: memory CD4+ T cells, CD4+CD45RO+CD25-. The sequence came from a female donor with breast cancer. The chain uses TRBV3-1 and TRBJ1-2; D call uncertain. CDR3 in DNA: TGTGCCAGCAGCCAAACGCCGGGAGCCAACTATGGCTACACCTTC. Encoded protein: CASSQTPGANYGYTF.